The 23 T cell receptor beta chains reported below all come from one sample, sequenced in a study of human T cells and chemical hapten exposure. Time point in this sample: pre-sensitization, week 0. This sample's treatment: therapeutic diphenylcyclopropenone sensitization with weekly scalp DPC. TCRdb independently ran MiXCR on the RACE reads; one entry per CDR3 protein. Of about 62,000 distinct CDR3 sequences in the sample, around 7% were seen once. This specimen was whole blood, taken in connection with sensitization to the hapten diphenylcyclopropenone (DPC). These receptors were collected from a woman between 25 and 40 years old with alopecia areata. Some clones in this sample may be carry-over from other donors' samples.

The chain uses TRBV7-9 and TRBJ1-2, with 7 bases matching TRBD1. V lost 4 bases, J lost 12 bases, and 14 bases stayed unmatched. Germline V gene sequence: CDR1 SEHNR, CDR2 FQNEAQ (reference sequence). This CDR3 spans 14 amino acids. CDR3 region: CASSYYEGGGGDTF. The CDR3 nucleotides are TGTGCCAGCAGCTATTATGAAGGGGGCGGAGGCGACACCTTC.

The chain links TRBV20-1 to TRBJ2-7; D is unresolved. Deletions cut 0 bases from V and 2 bases from J, with 17 bases between. CDR1 is DFQATT, CDR2 SNEGSKA, per germline (reference sequence). The CDR3 is made up of 16 amino acids. The CDR3 DNA follows: TGCAGTGCTAGAGATCGTGGCAGCCCACGCCCCTACGAGCAGTACTTC. This translates into CSARDRGSPRPYEQYF.

This clonotype has a count of ten or more. This rearrangement joins TRBV7-9 to TRBJ1-1; D is unclear. Trimming removed 1 base at V and 3 bases at J, with 9 bases between. Germline lookup yields CDR1 SEHNR and CDR2 FQNEAQ (reference sequence). This CDR3 is 14 amino acids long. CDR3 in amino acids: CASSLGVRDTEAFF. The CDR3 nucleotides read TGTGCCAGCAGCTTAGGGGTGAGGGACACTGAAGCTTTCTTT.

Many counts were recorded for this clonotype. This chain links TRBV2 with TRBJ2-3, with 9 bases matching TRBD1. The trim removed 6 bases at V and 6 bases at J, leaving 4 bases unmatched. Germline V gene data show CDR1 as SNHLY and CDR2 as FYNNEI. The CDR3 sequence is 13 residues long. CDR3 in DNA: TGTGCCAGCAGGGGGACAGGGTTGGATACGCAGTATTTT. Protein product: CASRGTGLDTQYF.

This clonotype came up many times. The chain has TRBV5-1 and TRBJ2-6; D unresolved. Looked up from germline, CDR1 is SGHRS and CDR2 is YFSETQ. This CDR3 is 15 amino acids long. V shed 0 bases and J shed 2 bases, with 6 bases lying between them. CDR3 nucleotide sequence: TGCGCCAGCAGCTTGGAAGGAGCTGGGGCCAACGTCCTGACTTTC. It is translated as CASSLEGAGANVLTF.

A remark on this clonotype: A much larger clone lies one base from this, so it may be a read error. The chain employs TRBV6-5 and TRBJ1-1; D possibly corresponds to TRBD1 (5 bases). Looked up from germline, CDR1 is MNHEY and CDR2 is SVGAGI. This CDR3 has 15 residues. The CDR3 sequence: CAGSYHPATDTEAFF. CDR3 coding DNA: TGTGCCGGCAGTTACCACCCTGCGACAGACACTGAAGCTTTCTTT.

This clonotype was seen repeatedly, ten times or more. The genes are TRBV7-2 and TRBJ1-5; TRBD1 aligns across 11 bases. The length of the CDR3 is 17 residues. CDR1 is SGHTA and CDR2 is FQGNSA in the germline V gene. The junction had 6 bases not matched to a gene; V was cut back by 1 base and J by 4 bases. The CDR3 DNA sequence: TGTGCCAGCAGCTTAGGAAGCGGGACAGGGGGTAATCAGCCCCAGCATTTT. This encodes CASSLGSGTGGNQPQHF.

This clonotype was picked up many times. This chain uses TRBV10-3 with TRBJ2-3, with D unresolved. V lost 6 bases and J 7 bases, leaving 8 bases between the germline ends. The CDR3 runs 11 residues. CDR1 and CDR2 from the germline V gene are ENHRY and SYGVKD. The CDR3 sequence: CAIRDAYTQYF. CDR3 DNA sequence: TGTGCCATCAGGGACGCCTATACGCAGTATTTT.

Ten or more counts support this clonotype. This chain joins TRBV28 and TRBJ1-1; 7 positions match TRBD1. The germline CDR1 and CDR2 sequences are MDHEN and SYDVKM. J was trimmed by 5 bases and V by 1 base; bases with no gene match: 4. This CDR3 comprises 14 residues. The CDR3 sequence: CASSLYPGGTEAFF. The CDR3 nucleotides read TGTGCCAGCAGTTTATACCCAGGGGGGACTGAAGCTTTCTTT.

The V and J genes are TRBV11-1 and TRBJ2-4, with a tentative D call TRBD1 (6 bases). The V end lost 3 bases, the J end lost 1 base, and 10 bases lay between the germline ends. Germline V gene sequence: CDR1 SGHAT, CDR2 FQDESV (reference sequence). The CDR3 loop spans 15 amino acids. The CDR3, as DNA: TGTGCCAGCAGCTTTACAGGGAAGGCCAAAAACATTCAGTACTTC. This codes for CASSFTGKAKNIQYF.

In this sample, this clonotype turned up many times. For the CDR3, the DNA is TGTGCCAGCAGCCAAAACTTCGGGGGGTCCGAGCAGTACTTC. The encoded protein is CASSQNFGGSEQYF. The V call is TRBV6-5, the J call TRBJ2-7, with 7 bases that match TRBD2. V gave up 6 bases and J gave up 6 bases; unmatched junction bases: 11. CDR3 length equals 14 residues. The germline CDR1 and CDR2 sequences are MNHEY and SVGAGI.

This clonotype has at least ten counts. The chain has TRBV6-5 and TRBJ2-7, with D tentatively TRBD1 (6 bases). Trimming shortened V by 7 bases and J by 3 bases, and 13 bases separated the two germline ends. CDR1 is MNHEY and CDR2 is SVGAGI in the germline V gene. The CDR3 totals 13 residues. The CDR3 loop is CASKGRGRYEQYF. The CDR3 DNA is TGTGCCAGCAAGGGCAGGGGTCGCTACGAGCAGTACTTC.

This clonotype was found many times. The chain uses TRBV14 and TRBJ1-6, with D uncertain. The V gene lost 4 bases and the J gene lost 6 bases, with 10 bases spanning the gap. Germline CDR1 and CDR2: SGHDN and FVKESK. The CDR3 spans 14 residues. CDR3 sequence reads: CASSPDWTNSPLHF. The CDR3 coding sequence is TGTGCCAGCAGCCCAGACTGGACTAATTCACCCCTCCACTTT.

This clonotype was picked up many times. The rearrangement joins TRBV5-5 to TRBJ1-4; D remains ambiguous. The V gene lost 2 bases and the J gene lost 8 bases, with 13 bases spanning the gap. The CDR3 extends over 14 amino acids. Germline CDR1 is SGHKS and CDR2 is YYEKEE (reference sequence). The CDR3 here is CASSFGRPGEKLFF. CDR3 DNA: TGTGCCAGCAGCTTCGGCCGCCCGGGCGAAAAACTGTTTTTT.

The V call is TRBV7-9, the J call TRBJ2-5, with 10 positions matching TRBD1. The CDR3 is made up of 15 amino acids. Germline values: CDR1 SEHNR, CDR2 FQNEAQ (reference sequence). V lost 6 bases and J lost 5; bases outside the gene matches: 9. Here the CDR3 DNA reads TGTGCCAGCAGGACAGGGGGCGCCTCTCCGGAGACCCAGTACTTC. It yields the protein CASRTGGASPETQYF.

This clonotype was counted only a few times. The gene calls are TRBV3-1 and TRBJ1-2; a weak D match, TRBD1 (6 bases). Germline values: CDR1 LGHDT, CDR2 YNNKEL (reference sequence). CDR3 length: 15 residues. The V and J ends lost 4 bases and 0 bases respectively, with 12 bases between them. CDR3 amino acids: CASSPAGDPNYGYTF. CDR3 DNA sequence: TGTGCCAGCAGCCCAGCAGGGGATCCTAACTATGGCTACACCTTC.

This clonotype was recorded at least ten times. At one boundary the junction diverges from the germline segment, which might be a read error. The chain carries TRBV6-5 and TRBJ1-1, with D unresolved. The CDR3 has 15 residues. CDR1 is MNHEY, CDR2 SVGAGI, per germline. The CDR3 DNA follows: TGTGCCAGCAGTAAACTACCGATTAGGACCGAACTCCCGTTTTGG. Its translation is CASSKLPIRTELPFW.

By its share, this clonotype is medium-sized (0.01 to 0.1%). The J gene is TRBJ2-7, the V gene TRBV29-1, with D hard to call. This CDR3 has 11 amino acids. Germline CDR1 reads SQVTM; CDR2 reads ANQGSEA. Trimming removed 5 bases at V and 7 bases at J, with 12 bases between. CDR3 protein: CSVMVLGEQYF. The CDR3 region has the DNA TGCAGCGTTATGGTCCTTGGGGAGCAGTACTTC.

J is TRBJ1-1 and V is TRBV7-9, with D unclear. The CDR3 consists of 14 residues. V shed 1 base and J shed 3 bases, with 9 bases lying between them. Germline V CDR1 and CDR2: SEHNR, FQNEAQ (reference sequence). The CDR3 nucleotides read TGTGCCAGCAGCTTAGGAGGGAGGGACACTGAAGCTTTCTTT. Translation gives CASSLGGRDTEAFF.

V and J are TRBV5-6 and TRBJ1-5, with 10 bases matching TRBD1. CDR3 length: 16 amino acids. V dropped 1 base and J dropped 0; count of bases not matched to a gene: 1. Germline lookup yields CDR1 SGHDT and CDR2 YYEEEE. The CDR3 DNA reads TGTGCCAGCAGCTTGTGGGACAGGGGTAGCAATCAGCCCCAGCATTTT. It is translated as CASSLWDRGSNQPQHF.

This clonotype was recorded many times. The rearrangement uses TRBV6-6 and TRBJ2-7; TRBD1 agrees at 9 bases. The V segment lost 6 bases and the J segment 3 bases; nucleotides outside the gene matches: 6. The CDR3 spans 14 residues. Per germline, CDR1 MNHNY and CDR2 SVGAGI (reference sequence). CDR3 coding DNA: TGTGCCAGCAGCCAAGGGACAGGGCTCTACGAGCAGTACTTC. It codes for CASSQGTGLYEQYF.

This clonotype was counted many times. The J gene is TRBJ2-2, the V gene TRBV6-1; D uncertain. V lost 7 bases and J 3 bases, leaving 12 bases between the germline ends. The germline V gene has CDR1 MNHNS and CDR2 SASEGT. The CDR3 contains 14 residues. CDR3 sequence reads: CASIAGTDTGELFF. The CDR3 DNA follows: TGTGCCAGCATTGCCGGTACTGACACCGGGGAGCTGTTTTTT.

This clonotype was picked up many times. The rearrangement uses TRBV7-3 and TRBJ1-1; TRBD1 is a possible D gene (5 bases). Germline loops: CDR1 SGHTA, CDR2 FQGTGA. The CDR3 totals 14 residues. Trimming took 0 bases from V and 1 from J, leaving 6 bases between them. The CDR3 DNA reads as TGTGCCAGCAGCTTAACTGGGGCGAACACTGAAGCTTTCTTT. Translation: CASSLTGANTEAFF.